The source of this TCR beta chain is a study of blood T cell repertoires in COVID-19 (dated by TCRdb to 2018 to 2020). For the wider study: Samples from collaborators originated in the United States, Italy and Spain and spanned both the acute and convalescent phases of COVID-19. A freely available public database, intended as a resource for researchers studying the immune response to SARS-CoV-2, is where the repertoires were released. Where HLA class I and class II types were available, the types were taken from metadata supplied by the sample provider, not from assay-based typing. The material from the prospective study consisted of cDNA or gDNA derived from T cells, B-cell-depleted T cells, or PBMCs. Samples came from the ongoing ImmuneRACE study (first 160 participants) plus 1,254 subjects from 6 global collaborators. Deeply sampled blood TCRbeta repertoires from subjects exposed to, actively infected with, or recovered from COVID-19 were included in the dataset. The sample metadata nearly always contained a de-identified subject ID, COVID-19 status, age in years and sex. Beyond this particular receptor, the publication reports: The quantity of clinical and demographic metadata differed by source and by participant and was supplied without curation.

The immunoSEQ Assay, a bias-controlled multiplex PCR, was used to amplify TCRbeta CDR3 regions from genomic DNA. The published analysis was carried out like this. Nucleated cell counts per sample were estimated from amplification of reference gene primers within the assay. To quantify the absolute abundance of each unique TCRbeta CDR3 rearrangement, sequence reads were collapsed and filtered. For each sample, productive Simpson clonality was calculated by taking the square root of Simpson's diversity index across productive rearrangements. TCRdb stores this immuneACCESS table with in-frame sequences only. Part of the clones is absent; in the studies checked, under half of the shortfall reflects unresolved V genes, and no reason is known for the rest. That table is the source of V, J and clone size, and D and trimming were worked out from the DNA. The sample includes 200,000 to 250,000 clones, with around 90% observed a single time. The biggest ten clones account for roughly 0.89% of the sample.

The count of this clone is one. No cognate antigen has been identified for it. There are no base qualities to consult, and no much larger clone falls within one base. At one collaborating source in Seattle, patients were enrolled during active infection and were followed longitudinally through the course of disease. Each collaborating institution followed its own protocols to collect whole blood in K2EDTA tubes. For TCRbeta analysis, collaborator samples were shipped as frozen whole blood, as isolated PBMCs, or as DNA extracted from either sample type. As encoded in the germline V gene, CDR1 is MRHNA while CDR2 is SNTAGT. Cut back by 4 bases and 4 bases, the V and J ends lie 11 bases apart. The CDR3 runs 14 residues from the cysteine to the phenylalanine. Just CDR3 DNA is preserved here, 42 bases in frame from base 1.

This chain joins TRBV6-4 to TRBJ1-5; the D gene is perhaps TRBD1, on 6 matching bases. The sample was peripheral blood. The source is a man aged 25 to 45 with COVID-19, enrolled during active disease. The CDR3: CASSVRQENQPQHF. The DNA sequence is TGTGCCAGCAGTGTCAGACAGGAAAATCAGCCCCAGCATTTT.